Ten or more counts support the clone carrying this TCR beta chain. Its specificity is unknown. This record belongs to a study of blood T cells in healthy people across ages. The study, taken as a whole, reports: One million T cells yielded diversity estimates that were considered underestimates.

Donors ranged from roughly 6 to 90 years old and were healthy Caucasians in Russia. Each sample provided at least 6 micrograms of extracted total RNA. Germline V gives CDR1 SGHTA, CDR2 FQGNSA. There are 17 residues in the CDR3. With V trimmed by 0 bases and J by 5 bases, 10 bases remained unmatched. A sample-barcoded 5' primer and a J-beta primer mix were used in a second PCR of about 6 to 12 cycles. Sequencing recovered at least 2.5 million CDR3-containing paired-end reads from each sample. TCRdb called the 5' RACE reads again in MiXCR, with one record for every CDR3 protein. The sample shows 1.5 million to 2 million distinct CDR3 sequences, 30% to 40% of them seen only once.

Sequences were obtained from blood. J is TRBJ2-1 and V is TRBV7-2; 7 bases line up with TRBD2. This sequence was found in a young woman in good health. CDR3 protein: CASSLAGGAGLHNEQFF. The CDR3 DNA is TGTGCCAGCAGCTTAGCCGGTGGAGCGGGGTTGCACAATGAGCAGTTCTTC.